This T cell receptor beta chain was sequenced during a study of CD8 T cells in ankylosing spondylitis. This clonotype was seen many times. Its antigen is undetermined. J was trimmed by 1 base and V by 4 bases; bases with no gene match: 8. The CDR3 totals 16 residues. CDR1 SGDLS and CDR2 YYNGEE come from the germline V gene. Researchers built TCR beta libraries using quantitative 5'-RACE with molecular barcodes. TCRdb re-analysed the 5' RACE reads in MiXCR, keeping a single row per CDR3 protein. The sample yields roughly 40,000 distinct CDR3 sequences, 3.5% to 4% seen once. Study-wide findings and caveats: Significant enrichment of disease-linked clones was reportedly seen in matched ankylosing spondylitis synovial fluid.

The sequence derives from a female donor with ankylosing spondylitis or in good health (not recorded which). The J gene is TRBJ2-5, the V gene TRBV9, with 9 bases aligning to TRBD2. Sequenced input: blood, either unsorted or a sorted T cell fraction (not recorded which). DNA of the CDR3: TGTGCCAGCAGCCCGCTAGCGGGGTCCCTCCAAGAGACCCAGTACTTC. Translation: CASSPLAGSLQETQYF.